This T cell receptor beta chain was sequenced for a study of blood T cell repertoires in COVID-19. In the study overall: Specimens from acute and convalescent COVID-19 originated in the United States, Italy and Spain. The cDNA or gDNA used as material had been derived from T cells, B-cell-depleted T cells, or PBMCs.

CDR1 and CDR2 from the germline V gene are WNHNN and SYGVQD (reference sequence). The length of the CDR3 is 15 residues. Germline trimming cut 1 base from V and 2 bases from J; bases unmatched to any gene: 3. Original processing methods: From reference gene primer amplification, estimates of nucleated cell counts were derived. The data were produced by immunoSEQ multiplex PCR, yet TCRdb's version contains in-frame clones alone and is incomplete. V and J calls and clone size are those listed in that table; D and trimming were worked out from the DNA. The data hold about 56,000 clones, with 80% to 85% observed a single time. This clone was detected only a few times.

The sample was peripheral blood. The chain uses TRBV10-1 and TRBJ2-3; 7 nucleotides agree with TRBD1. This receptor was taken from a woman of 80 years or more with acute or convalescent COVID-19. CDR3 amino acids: CASSEFTGATDTQYF. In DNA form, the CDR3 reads TGCGCCAGCAGTGAGTTTACAGGGGCCACAGATACGCAGTATTTT.